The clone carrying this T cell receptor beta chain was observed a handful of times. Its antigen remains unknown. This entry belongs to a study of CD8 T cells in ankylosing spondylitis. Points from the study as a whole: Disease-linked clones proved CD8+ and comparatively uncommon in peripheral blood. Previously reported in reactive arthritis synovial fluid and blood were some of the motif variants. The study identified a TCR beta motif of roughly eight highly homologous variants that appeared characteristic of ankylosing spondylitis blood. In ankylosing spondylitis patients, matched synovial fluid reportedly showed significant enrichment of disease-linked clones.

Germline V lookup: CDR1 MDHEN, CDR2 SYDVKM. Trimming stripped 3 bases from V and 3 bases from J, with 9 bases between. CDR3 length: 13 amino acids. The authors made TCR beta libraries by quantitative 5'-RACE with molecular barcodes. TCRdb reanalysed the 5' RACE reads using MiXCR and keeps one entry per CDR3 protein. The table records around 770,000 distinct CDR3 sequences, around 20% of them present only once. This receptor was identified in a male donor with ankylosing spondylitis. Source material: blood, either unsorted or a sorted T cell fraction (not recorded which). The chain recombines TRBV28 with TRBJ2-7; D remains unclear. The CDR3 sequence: CASSFETIYEQYF. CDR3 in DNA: TGTGCCAGCAGTTTTGAGACAATCTACGAGCAGTACTTC.